This T cell receptor beta chain is from a study of blood T cell repertoires in COVID-19. Study background: COVID-19 samples from acute and convalescent phases originated in the United States, Italy and Spain.

Libraries were prepared by immunoSEQ multiplex PCR; TCRdb keeps only in-frame clonotypes and omits some of them. The table shows about 320,000 clones, with about 91% occurring only once. Trimming took off 1 base at V and 7 bases at J, with 10 bases between the two ends. The CDR3 runs to 12 residues. In germline, CDR1 is GTSNPN, CDR2 SVGIG (reference sequence). Participants' reported clinical history set cohort assignment. The chain links TRBV30 to TRBJ1-2; tentatively, D is TRBD1 (6 bases). The TCR originated in a woman aged 18-35 years who had recovered from COVID-19. What was sequenced was PBMCs or T cells enriched from blood (not recorded which). In DNA, the CDR3 is TGTGCCTGGAGTGCGGGGGGCATTGGCTACACCTTC. This translates into CAWSAGGIGYTF.